This T cell receptor beta chain originates from a study of PD-1 blockade in mismatch repair-deficient tumors. This clone occurred once. Its antigen remains unidentified. All patients were mismatch repair deficient, assessed by either PCR or immunohistochemistry. The TCR-sequenced patients were a few responders to pembrolizumab. Study findings and constraints: Tumor-resident clones, often absent from pretreatment blood, expanded after pembrolizumab and then contracted.

TCRdb's copy holds only in-frame clones and misses some; the assay was immunoSEQ multiplex PCR. The sample consists of tens of thousands of clones, over 65% of them appearing once. This sequence originates from an adult with mismatch repair-deficient cancer. The input for sequencing was peripheral blood, taken 4 weeks after starting pembrolizumab.

CDR3 nucleotide sequence: TGTGCCAGTAGTACCCGACTAGCGGGAGCGAACACCGGGGAGCTGTTTTTT. Translated: CASSTRLAGANTGELFF. The chain recombines TRBV19 with TRBJ2-2, with TRBD2 matching 12 bases. V shed 4 bases and J 0 bases; nucleotides not matched to a gene: 3. The CDR3 contains 17 residues. CDR1 is LNHDA and CDR2 is SQIVND in the germline V gene (reference sequence).